This record concerns one T cell receptor beta chain sequence. Its antigen is as yet unknown. Lactation, pregnancy, other autoimmune disease or uncontrolled infection excluded patients. Based on clinical symptoms, serum thyroxine and TRAb, thyroid ultrasound and orbital computed tomography, diagnoses were reached. RNA transcripts yielded amplified TCR beta CDR3 regions. An initial round of RT-PCR targeting the TCR CDR3 relied on the HTBI primer set. MiXCR, applied by TCRdb to the multiplex PCR reads, yields one record per CDR3 protein. The sample carries approximately 400,000 distinct CDR3 sequences, more than 20% recorded once. The entry originates in a study of T cells in Graves' hyperthyroidism and ophthalmopathy. On the study more broadly: Before any treatment, at initial diagnosis, peripheral blood was collected.

Findings and limits, study-wide: Prediction of ophthalmopathy progression came a median 6.5 months pre-onset.

The ends were cut back, 4 bases at V and 4 bases at J, with 11 bases in the middle. CDR3 length: 13 amino acids. CDR1 is SGHNT and CDR2 is YYREEE in the germline V gene (reference sequence). This chain joins TRBV5-4 and TRBJ1-1; weak D call: TRBD1 (6 bases). The TCR sequence derives from a man aged 45-60 years with Graves' hyperthyroidism. The sequencing sample was made of blood. The CDR3 protein is CASSPRDTTEAFF. The DNA for the CDR3 is TGTGCCAGCAGCCCACGGGACACCACTGAAGCTTTCTTT.